This T cell receptor (beta chain) was sequenced during a study of a mutant IDH1 vaccine in newly diagnosed glioma. Study-level information: Vaccine dosing followed radiotherapy by 4-6 weeks, or accompanied temozolomide cycles. Findings of the study overall: Vaccine-induced responses were seen in 93.3% of patients, spanning several MHC alleles.

Time point of the sample: week 35, safety follow-up. Topical imiquimod was applied with each vaccine dose, which held 300 ug of mutant IDH1 20-mer peptide. This table comes from immunoSEQ multiplex PCR, and its TCRdb copy is limited to in-frame clones, with some not included. Altogether some 66,000 clones are present, less than 90% being singletons, with the ten largest covering 4% to 5%. The length of the CDR3 is 16 residues. Trimming stripped 4 bases from V and 2 bases from J, with 17 bases between. Germline V gene sequence: CDR1 MNHEY, CDR2 SMNVEV (reference sequence). With respect to this clone: What it recognizes is unknown.

The sequencing used PBMCs, collected from a glioma patient whose treatment included an IDH1 peptide vaccine. V usage is TRBV27 and J usage is TRBJ1-1, with D possibly TRBD1 on 5 matching bases. The TCR was taken from a man aged 25 to 40 with glioma. The CDR3 sequence: CASSSLSGATNTEAFF. In DNA form, the CDR3 reads TGTGCCAGCAGTTCCCTTTCCGGGGCCACAAACACTGAAGCTTTCTTT.